This T cell receptor beta chain stems from a study of blood T cell repertoires in COVID-19. The cohort comprised adults aged about 18 to 100 years residing in about two dozen US areas. Researchers sorted participants into cohorts using their self-reported clinical history. The germline V and J ends were trimmed by 2 bases and 4 bases, with 5 bases remaining between them. The CDR3 is 12 residues long. Germline V lookup: CDR1 MNHEY, CDR2 SVGAGI. TCRdb's table, derived via immunoSEQ multiplex PCR, lists solely in-frame clones and lacks some. The sample has a few hundred thousand clones, 88% seen once. This chain connects TRBV6-5 to TRBJ1-2, with TRBD1 as a possible D gene (5 bases). Sequences were obtained from PBMCs or T cells enriched from blood (not recorded which). This clonotype was sampled from a woman between 50 and 59 years old who had recovered from COVID-19. CDR3 bases: TGTGCCAGCAGTTACCAGGGCTATGGCTACACCTTC. Protein: CASSYQGYGYTF.